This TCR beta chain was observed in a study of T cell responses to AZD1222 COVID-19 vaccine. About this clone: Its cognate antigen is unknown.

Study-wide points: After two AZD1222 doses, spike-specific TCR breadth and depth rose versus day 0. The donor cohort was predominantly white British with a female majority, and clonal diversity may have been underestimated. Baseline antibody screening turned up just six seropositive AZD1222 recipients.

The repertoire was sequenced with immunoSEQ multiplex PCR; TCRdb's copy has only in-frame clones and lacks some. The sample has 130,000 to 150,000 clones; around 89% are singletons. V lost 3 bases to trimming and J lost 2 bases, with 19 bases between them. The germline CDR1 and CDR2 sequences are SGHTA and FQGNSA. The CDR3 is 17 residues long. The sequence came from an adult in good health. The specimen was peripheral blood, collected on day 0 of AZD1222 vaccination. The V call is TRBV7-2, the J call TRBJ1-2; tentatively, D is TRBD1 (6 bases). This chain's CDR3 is CASSFNRVSGGNYGYTF. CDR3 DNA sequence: TGTGCCAGCAGCTTTAACAGGGTCTCGGGAGGGAACTATGGCTACACCTTC.